Below are 13 T cell receptor beta chains sequenced from a single sample in a study of shared clonotypes between healthy human individuals. Method: immunoSEQ multiplex PCR; TCRdb's copy keeps in-frame clones and lacks some. The data show around 2.3 million clones, around 95% seen once. Sequencing input: naive CD4+ T cells sorted from blood. The subset: CD45RA+ positively selected. The receptors were gathered from a man in his late teens or twenties in good health.

The rearrangement links TRBV4-3 to TRBJ1-1; weak D call: TRBD1 (5 bases). The CDR3 is made up of 12 amino acids. V was pared by 4 bases and J by 3 bases, with 6 bases between. Germline V lookup: CDR1 LGHNA, CDR2 YSLEER. CDR3 sequence (DNA): TGCGCCAGCAGCCGGGGCTACACTGAAGCTTTCTTT. Amino acids: CASSRGYTEAFF.

The gene calls are TRBV19 and TRBJ2-7; perhaps TRBD1 as D (6 bases). CDR1 and CDR2 (germline): LNHDA, SQIVND (reference sequence). This CDR3 has 14 residues. The V end was cut by 6 bases, the J end by 2 bases, with 14 bases between. In DNA form, the CDR3 reads TGTGCCAGTAGGAGGGACAAGTCGACCTACGAGCAGTACTTC. Protein product: CASRRDKSTYEQYF. The full variable domain, in which reference TRBV19 and TRBJ2-7 provide the parts outside the CDR3, is DGGITQSPKYLFRKEGQNVTLSCEQNLNHDAMYWYRQDPGQGLRLIYYSQIVNDFQKGDIAEGYSVSREKKESFPLTVTSAQKNPTAFYLCASRRDKSTYEQYFGPGTRLTVT.

The chain links TRBV7-8 to TRBJ2-3, with TRBD2 matching 7 bases. Germline CDR1 is SGHVS and CDR2 is FQNEAQ. V lost 1 base, J lost 2 bases, and 3 bases stayed unmatched. This CDR3 is 15 amino acids long. CDR3: CASSLEAGLTDTQYF. The CDR3 region has the DNA TGTGCCAGCAGCTTAGAAGCGGGGCTCACAGATACGCAGTATTTT.

The chain joins TRBV5-1 to TRBJ1-1, with 8 bases that match TRBD1. Germline V gene sequence: CDR1 SGHRS, CDR2 YFSETQ. V lost 6 bases and J lost 0; bases outside the gene matches: 4. The CDR3 runs to 14 residues. CDR3 residues: CASTATGVNTEAFF. Here the CDR3 DNA reads TGCGCCAGCACCGCGACAGGGGTGAACACTGAAGCTTTCTTT. Full variable domain (rest looked up from reference TRBV5-1 and TRBJ1-1): KAGVTQTPRYLIKTRGQQVTLSCSPISGHRSVSWYQQTPGQGLQFLFEYFSETQRNKGNFPGRFSGRQFSNSRSEMNVSTLELGDSALYLCASTATGVNTEAFFGQGTRLTVV.

The chain carries TRBV27 and TRBJ2-3; 7 bases are a match to TRBD2. V was clipped by 2 bases and J by 3 bases; unmatched bases: 5. Germline V gives CDR1 MNHEY, CDR2 SMNVEV (reference sequence). There are 15 residues in the CDR3. The CDR3 here is CASSLAGVGTDTQYF. DNA of the CDR3: TGTGCCAGCAGTTTAGCGGGAGTCGGTACAGATACGCAGTATTTT.

The sample holds one count of this clone. The chain carries TRBV5-4 and TRBJ2-3; unclear D gene. V gave up 5 bases and J gave up 6 bases, with 19 bases separating them. CDR1 and CDR2 from the germline V gene are SGHNT and YYREEE (reference sequence). The CDR3 sequence is 15 residues long. The CDR3 spells CASSPVELDTDTQYF. For the CDR3, the DNA is TGTGCCAGCAGTCCTGTCGAACTTGATACGGATACGCAGTATTTT. Full variable domain (rest looked up from reference TRBV5-4 and TRBJ2-3): ETGVTQSPTHLIKTRGQQVTLRCSSQSGHNTVSWYQQALGQGPQFIFQYYREEENGRGNFPPRFSGLQFPNYSSELNVNALELDDSALYLCASSPVELDTDTQYFGPGTRLTVL.

The chain couples TRBV4-1 to TRBJ2-3, with D hard to call. The CDR3 is 13 residues long. V lost 4 bases, J lost 2 bases, and 7 bases lay in between. From germline, CDR1 is MGHRA and CDR2 YSYEKL. CDR3 amino acids: CASSRPSTDTQYF. The CDR3 DNA sequence: TGCGCCAGCAGCCGGCCCTCCACAGATACGCAGTATTTT.

This clone was seen just once. The rearrangement joins TRBV11-2 to TRBJ1-1, with D perhaps matching TRBD1 (6 bases). The CDR3 length is 14 residues. The V end was cut by 3 bases, the J end by 6 bases, with 14 bases between. The germline V gene encodes CDR1 SGHAT and CDR2 FQNNGV. CDR3 sequence (DNA): TGTGCCAGCAGCTTGGCTGCTGACAGGCCTGAAGCTTTCTTT. Protein product: CASSLAADRPEAFF.

The rearrangement uses TRBV19 and TRBJ2-5; perhaps TRBD2 as D (5 bases). V lost 6 bases and J 3 bases, leaving 11 bases between the germline ends. The germline gives CDR1 LNHDA, CDR2 SQIVND (reference sequence). CDR3 length: 13 amino acids. CDR3 protein: CASRTSLEETQYF. The CDR3 DNA reads as TGTGCCAGTAGAACTAGTTTGGAAGAGACCCAGTACTTC. Full variable domain (remainder filled in from reference TRBV19 and TRBJ2-5): DGGITQSPKYLFRKEGQNVTLSCEQNLNHDAMYWYRQDPGQGLRLIYYSQIVNDFQKGDIAEGYSVSREKKESFPLTVTSAQKNPTAFYLCASRTSLEETQYFGPGTRLLVL.

This CDR3 reads CASSIQGGDTGELFF. CDR3 in DNA: TGCGCCAGCAGCATACAGGGAGGCGACACCGGGGAGCTGTTTTTT. The chain has TRBV5-1 and TRBJ2-2; either TRBD1 or TRBD2 may fit D (6 bases each). The CDR3 loop spans 15 amino acids. V lost 4 bases and J lost 3, with 13 bases in between. The germline V gene has CDR1 SGHRS and CDR2 YFSETQ.

The rearrangement links TRBV11-2 to TRBJ2-3; 7 bases align to TRBD1. Germline CDR1 is SGHAT and CDR2 is FQNNGV. The CDR3 length is 15 residues. Trimming cost V 5 bases and J 4 bases; bases outside gene matches: 9. The CDR3 sequence is CASSTRDRRSDTQYF. CDR3 sequence (DNA): TGTGCCAGCAGCACCCGGGACAGAAGGTCAGATACGCAGTATTTT.

This clone was found once. The V and J genes are TRBV10-3 and TRBJ2-7, with 13 bases fitting TRBD2. The V segment lost 9 bases and the J segment 5 bases; nucleotides outside the gene matches: 4. The CDR3 is 13 amino acids. From germline, CDR1 is ENHRY and CDR2 SYGVKD. The CDR3 DNA follows: TGTGCCATAGGACTAGCGGGAGCGGACGAGCAGTACTTC. Residues: CAIGLAGADEQYF.

The chain combines TRBV28 with TRBJ1-2, with D unresolved. The CDR3 loop spans 14 amino acids. Trimming removed 1 base from V and 4 bases from J, with 10 bases in between. Germline values: CDR1 MDHEN, CDR2 SYDVKM. The CDR3 DNA sequence: TGTGCCAGCAGTTTATCGTCTCCTAGCTATGGCTACACCTTC. This gives the protein CASSLSSPSYGYTF.